This paragraph covers one TCR beta chain sequence. Its antigen remains unknown. This entry belongs to a study of cytomegalovirus exposure and HLA in healthy donors. Study at large: A prior study identified 90 million to 120 million unique TCR beta sequences from about 179 million T cells. Roughly 86 million unique TCRs from HLA-typed donors made up an early data release. Study-level results: Most likely, a cluster of highly shared sequence variants arose as a sequencing artifact.

A multiplex PCR was run with 60 Vbeta primers and 13 Jbeta primers. Data came from immunoSEQ multiplex PCR; TCRdb stores just in-frame clones and leaves some out. The sample has approximately 75,000 clones; around 84% are singletons. V was cut by 5 bases and J by 0 bases, with 5 bases left in between. Germline-derived CDR1 and CDR2 are SEHNR and FQNEAQ (reference sequence). The CDR3 has 13 residues. The receptor comes from a man in his sixties or seventies in good health and CMV-seropositive. This chain joins TRBV7-9 and TRBJ1-3; no reliable D call. Source material: PBMCs. The CDR3 is CASSLLSGNTIYF. CDR3 sequence (DNA): TGTGCCAGCAGCCTACTCTCTGGAAACACCATATATTTT.